The rows below give T cell receptor beta chains drawn from one sample of a study of metastatic and nonmetastatic thyroid tumors. Using MiXCR, TCRdb reanalyzed the PCR reads. In the table there are 20,000 or so clones, approximately 10% of which are singletons. Sample: blood. These receptors originate from a female donor with papillary thyroid cancer or a benign thyroid nodule (not recorded which). Some clones in this sample may be carry-over from other donors' samples. CDR3s include the opening cysteine and the closing phenylalanine or tryptophan. The D gene is left open where the match is weak. Only some rows state a clone size, as once, few, many or a class for expanded clones.

J: TRBJ2-7; V: TRBV28; size: few; D: -; length: 16; CDR3: CASSIYWARVSYEQYF; DNA: TGTGCCAGCTCGATCTACTGGGCTAGAGTATCCTACGAGCAGTACTTC
J: TRBJ2-6; V: TRBV6-1; size: medium-sized; D: -; length: 14; CDR3: CASKASSGANVLTF; DNA: TGTGCCAGCAAGGCTTCCTCTGGGGCCAACGTCCTGACTTTC
J: TRBJ1-4; V: TRBV7-9; size: many; D: TRBD1; length: 14; CDR3: CASSTGGGIEKLFF; DNA: TGTGCCAGCAGCACAGGGGGCGGCATTGAAAAACTGTTTTTT
J: TRBJ2-2; V: TRBV7-9; size: -; D: -; length: 13; CDR3: CASSFQGSGELFF; DNA: TGTGCCAGCAGCTTCCAGGGATCCGGGGAGCTGTTTTTT
J: TRBJ2-1; V: TRBV3-1; size: many; D: -; length: 11; CDR3: CASSLGLEQFF; DNA: TGTGCCAGCAGCTTAGGACTAGAGCAGTTCTTC
J: TRBJ2-1; V: TRBV19; size: -; D: -; length: 15; CDR3: CASSISSRGSNEQFF; DNA: TGTGCCAGTAGTATCTCTTCCAGGGGTTCGAATGAGCAGTTCTTC
J: TRBJ2-5; V: TRBV7-2; size: few; D: TRBD2; length: 16; CDR3: CASSLGLAGGFQTQYF; DNA: TGTGCCAGCAGCTTGGGGCTAGCGGGAGGCTTTCAGACCCAGTACTTC
J: TRBJ1-2; V: TRBV7-2; size: -; D: TRBD1; length: 15; CDR3: CASSPWTGGNYGYTF; DNA: TGTGCCAGCAGCCCTTGGACAGGGGGCAACTATGGCTACACCTTC
J: TRBJ1-4; V: TRBV5-1; size: many; D: -; length: 18; CDR3: CASSLGKINRAEVEKLFF; DNA: TGCGCCAGCAGCTTGGGAAAGATCAACAGAGCAGAGGTTGAAAAACTGTTTTTT
J: TRBJ1-4; V: TRBV20-1; size: many; D: -; length: 15; CDR3: CSARDPWGADEKLFF; DNA: TGCAGTGCTAGAGACCCATGGGGGGCCGATGAAAAACTGTTTTTT
J: TRBJ2-7; V: TRBV6-1; size: -; D: TRBD1; length: 16; CDR3: CASSSLSDRVRGEQYF; DNA: TGTGCCAGCAGTTCCCTATCGGACAGGGTAAGGGGCGAGCAGTACTTC
J: TRBJ1-1; V: TRBV5-4; size: few; D: -; length: 15; CDR3: CASSHSGTQNTEAFF; DNA: TGTGCCAGCAGCCATTCCGGGACACAGAACACTGAAGCTTTCTTT
J: TRBJ1-3; V: TRBV24-1; size: many; D: TRBD1; length: 16; CDR3: CATSDSGQGGGNTIYF; DNA: TGTGCCACCAGTGATTCCGGACAGGGAGGTGGAAACACCATATATTTT
J: TRBJ2-3; V: TRBV25-1; size: -; D: -; length: 15; CDR3: CASSGVSSPTYTQYF; DNA: TGTGCCAGCAGTGGCGTTAGCTCCCCCACATATACGCAGTATTTT
J: TRBJ2-7; V: TRBV25-1; size: medium-sized; D: -; length: 15; CDR3: CASSPLGESSYEQYF; DNA: TGTGCCAGCAGCCCCCTGGGGGAGAGCTCCTACGAGCAGTACTTC
J: TRBJ1-5; V: TRBV19; size: many; D: -; length: 13; CDR3: CASSSGWDQPQHF; DNA: TGTGCCAGTAGTTCAGGGTGGGATCAGCCCCAGCATTTT
J: TRBJ2-5; V: TRBV12-3/TRBV12-4; size: many; D: -; length: 14; CDR3: CASSLHVGAETQYF; DNA: TGTGCCAGCAGTTTACACGTCGGAGCGGAGACCCAGTACTTC
J: TRBJ2-7; V: TRBV6-5; size: few; D: -; length: 15; CDR3: CASSTGVAWFFEQYF; DNA: TGTGCCAGCAGTACCGGAGTAGCGTGGTTCTTCGAGCAGTACTTC
J: TRBJ1-4; V: TRBV27; size: -; D: TRBD1; length: 15; CDR3: CASSMQGAPNEKLFF; DNA: TGTGCCAGCAGTATGCAGGGGGCGCCTAATGAAAAACTGTTTTTT
J: TRBJ2-7; V: TRBV9; size: many; D: TRBD2; length: 14; CDR3: CASSVGGGTYEQYF; DNA: TGTGCCAGCAGCGTAGGGGGGGGAACCTACGAGCAGTACTTC
J: TRBJ2-2; V: TRBV6-5; size: few; D: -; length: 16; CDR3: CASSYGQTVNTGELFF; DNA: TGTGCCAGCAGTTACGGACAGACTGTAAACACCGGGGAACTGTTTTTT
J: TRBJ2-1; V: TRBV19; size: few; D: -; length: 13; CDR3: CASSTTPYNEQFF; DNA: TGTGCCAGTAGTACGACACCGTACAATGAGCAGTTCTTC
J: TRBJ2-3; V: TRBV6-2/TRBV6-3; size: few; D: -; length: 12; CDR3: CSSGFPPDTQYF; DNA: TGTTCCAGCGGCTTCCCTCCAGATACGCAGTATTTT
J: TRBJ2-1; V: TRBV10-3; size: many; D: TRBD1; length: 17; CDR3: CAISRPMTGVPKNEQFF; DNA: TGTGCCATCAGCCGACCTATGACAGGGGTGCCTAAGAATGAGCAGTTCTTC
J: TRBJ1-4; V: TRBV30; size: many; D: TRBD1; length: 13; CDR3: CASDRAGGEKLFF; DNA: TGTGCCTCCGACAGGGCCGGGGGTGAAAAACTGTTTTTT
J: TRBJ2-2; V: TRBV27; size: -; D: TRBD1; length: 15; CDR3: CASSTYYRGEGELFF; DNA: TGTGCCAGCAGTACCTACTACAGGGGTGAAGGGGAGCTGTTTTTT
J: TRBJ1-5; V: TRBV20-1; size: many; D: -; length: 15; CDR3: CSASRGQGSNQPQHF; DNA: TGCAGTGCTAGTCGGGGGCAGGGCAGCAATCAGCCCCAGCATTTT
J: TRBJ2-7; V: TRBV11-1; size: many; D: -; length: 17; CDR3: CASSLETLGLFLYEQYF; DNA: TGTGCCAGCAGCTTAGAGACCCTGGGCTTATTCCTCTACGAGCAGTACTTC